This T cell receptor (beta chain) was captured in a study of CD8+CD57+ T cells in acquired aplastic anemia (dated 2018 in TCRdb). Looking at the study overall: On average, sorted CD4+ and CD8+ cells yielded 2.5 to 3.5 ug of extracted DNA, with a range of about 0.17 to 27.4 ug. An average of approximately 10 million reads for CD4+ cells and approximately 11 million reads for CD8+ cells was obtained from healthy donor samples. Findings and caveats that apply to the study as a whole: No significant difference in CD8+ Simpson's diversity was found between patients and healthy controls (P=0.060). Roughly 30 CD8+ CDR3 sequences were found to be shared between patients and controls, but these sequences appeared to be highly expressed in patients and within the immunodominant clones of the patients.

TCR repertoires of sorted CD4+ and CD8+ blood T cells from severe aplastic anemia patients and healthy subjects were deep-sequenced in the study. Ficoll-Paque density gradient centrifugation was used to isolate peripheral blood mononuclear cells. Before DNA extraction, CD4+ and CD8+ T cells were sorted with FACS or magnetic beads. The CDR1 and CDR2 encoded by the germline V gene are SGHTA and FQGNSA. The CDR3 numbers 13 residues from cysteine through phenylalanine. CDR3 DNA only is kept here, 39 bases in frame from base 1. TCR beta VDJ combination and CDR3 sequence profiling used genomic DNA as the template. An Illumina HiSeq 2000 was the platform used for TCR repertoire sequencing. The original methods were these. TRBV/TRBJ rearrangement plots, CDR3 size and DJ length profiles, and Simpson's diversity index were used to evaluate the repertoires. Whichever DNA sequence was most abundant in the deep sequencing data was defined as the immunodominant clone. CDR3 amino acid sequences were screened for sharing across subjects and compared with published repertoires and the VDJdb database. The public reads were reprocessed in TCRdb via fastp at Q25 and MiXCR, keeping in-frame beta chains. Duplicate CDR3 protein sequences are folded into a single record with the most common DNA and genes. TCRdb's processing, not the study's, gives the V and J calls here. The sample table contains hundreds of thousands of distinct CDR3 sequences; only one count was recorded for 65% to 80% of them. 4% of the sample is taken by the ten largest.

As regards this clonotype: It has no known antigen specificity. Compared with germline, one end of the junction differs, possibly owing to a read error.

The sequence was obtained from a human donor in good health, serving as a control. This chain is built from TRBV7-2 and TRBJ2-5; the D gene cannot be resolved beyond TRBD1 or TRBD2, each matching 5 bases. Input material: sorted CD4+, CD8+, or CD8+CD57+ T cells (not recorded which) from PBMCs. The nucleotides read TGTGCCAGCAGCCCCGGGGCGATCTATGGCCAGAACTTC. Its translation is CASSPGAIYGQNF.